This T cell receptor beta chain emerged from a study of T cells in Graves' hyperthyroidism and ophthalmopathy. Amplification targeted TCR beta CDR3 regions from RNA transcripts. The HTBI primer set drove a first-round RT-PCR of the TCR CDR3. TCRdb recomputed calls from the multiplex PCR reads with MiXCR, one row per CDR3 protein. The sample shows 640,000 or so distinct CDR3 sequences, 14% of them seen only once. With V trimmed by 0 bases and J by 0 bases, 6 bases remained unmatched. The germline gives CDR1 KGHSY, CDR2 FQNENV. The CDR3 runs to 17 residues. The chain combines TRBV16 with TRBJ2-3; 7 bases agree with TRBD2. The sequence was collected from a young woman with Graves' ophthalmopathy. Input material: blood. The CDR3 DNA follows: TGTGCCAGCAGCCAATCCGCTCCTAGCGGTAGCACAGATACGCAGTATTTT. Residues: CASSQSAPSGSTDTQYF.